This is a list of T cell receptor beta chains from one sample in a study of identical twins. TCRdb re-analysed the 5' RACE reads in MiXCR, keeping a single row per CDR3 protein. The data show approximately 230,000 distinct CDR3 sequences, around 15% seen once. The sequenced material came from memory (CD45RO+) T cells sorted from blood. The receptors originated from a woman between 18 and 30 years old in good health. Both conserved end residues are part of each CDR3. A D gene is named only where the DNA matches it firmly. Some rows mark clone size as missing; the rest say once, few, many or name a class of expanded clone.

j_call: TRBJ2-5
v_call: TRBV20-1
clone_size: few
d_call: .
cdr3_aa: CSARRGQETQYF
cdr3_nt: TGCAGTGCTAGACGCGGACAAGAGACCCAGTACTTC

j_call: TRBJ2-1
v_call: TRBV12-3/TRBV12-4
clone_size: few
d_call: TRBD2
cdr3_aa: CASSLRLAGSNEQFF
cdr3_nt: TGTGCCAGCAGTTTACGACTAGCGGGATCTAATGAGCAGTTCTTC

j_call: TRBJ1-6
v_call: TRBV4-3
clone_size: few
d_call: .
cdr3_aa: CASSQEEGGSPLHF
cdr3_nt: TGCGCCAGCAGCCAAGAGGAGGGCGGATCACCCCTCCACTTT

j_call: TRBJ2-2
v_call: TRBV29-1
clone_size: few
d_call: .
cdr3_aa: CSVEGARNTGELFF
cdr3_nt: TGCAGCGTTGAAGGGGCGCGGAACACCGGGGAGCTGTTTTTT

j_call: TRBJ2-1
v_call: TRBV20-1
clone_size: few
d_call: .
cdr3_aa: CSARPLAPPNNEQFF
cdr3_nt: TGCAGTGCTAGACCGCTAGCGCCTCCTAACAATGAGCAGTTCTTC

j_call: TRBJ1-1
v_call: TRBV5-1
clone_size: .
d_call: .
cdr3_aa: CASTGDVAEAFF
cdr3_nt: TGCGCCAGCACCGGGGACGTTGCTGAAGCTTTCTTT

j_call: TRBJ1-4
v_call: TRBV6-1
clone_size: many
d_call: .
cdr3_aa: CASRPLLGKEKLFF
cdr3_nt: TGTGCCAGCAGACCACTCTTGGGGAAAGAAAAACTGTTTTTT

j_call: TRBJ1-3
v_call: TRBV5-1
clone_size: few
d_call: TRBD1
cdr3_aa: CASSITTGGNTIYF
cdr3_nt: TGCGCCAGCAGCATAACGACAGGGGGAAACACCATATATTTT

j_call: TRBJ1-5
v_call: TRBV18
clone_size: many
d_call: .
cdr3_aa: CASSWGGGDQPQHF
cdr3_nt: TGTGCCAGCTCATGGGGGGGCGGGGATCAGCCCCAGCATTTT

j_call: TRBJ2-7
v_call: TRBV15
clone_size: .
d_call: .
cdr3_aa: CATSSQRGFGYEQYF
cdr3_nt: TGTGCCACCAGCTCTCAGCGCGGTTTCGGGTACGAGCAGTACTTC

j_call: TRBJ2-3
v_call: TRBV12-5
clone_size: .
d_call: TRBD1
cdr3_aa: CASGRTGDTQYF
cdr3_nt: TGTGCTAGTGGTCGGACAGGGGATACGCAGTATTTT

j_call: TRBJ2-1
v_call: TRBV5-1
clone_size: .
d_call: TRBD2
cdr3_aa: CASSLVQRGIGEQFF
cdr3_nt: TGCGCCAGCAGCTTGGTCCAGCGGGGGATAGGTGAGCAGTTCTTC

j_call: TRBJ1-1
v_call: TRBV27
clone_size: .
d_call: TRBD1
cdr3_aa: CASSRQGENFF
cdr3_nt: TGTGCCAGCAGTAGACAGGGTGAGAATTTCTTT

j_call: TRBJ2-6
v_call: TRBV10-3
clone_size: few
d_call: .
cdr3_aa: CAIMDISGANVLTF
cdr3_nt: TGTGCCATCATGGATATCTCTGGGGCCAACGTCCTGACTTTC

j_call: TRBJ2-7
v_call: TRBV11-2
clone_size: .
d_call: .
cdr3_aa: CASSLDPVDYEQYF
cdr3_nt: TGTGCCAGCAGCTTAGATCCAGTAGACTACGAGCAGTACTTC

j_call: TRBJ1-2
v_call: TRBV2
clone_size: few
d_call: TRBD1
cdr3_aa: CASSEQGAYGYTF
cdr3_nt: TGTGCCAGCAGTGAGCAGGGGGCCTATGGCTACACCTTC

j_call: TRBJ2-5
v_call: TRBV20-1
clone_size: few
d_call: .
cdr3_aa: CSARDYRGETQYF
cdr3_nt: TGCAGTGCTAGAGATTACCGCGGGGAGACCCAGTACTTC

j_call: TRBJ2-3
v_call: TRBV6-4
clone_size: few
d_call: TRBD2
cdr3_aa: CASPKSGGLGDTQYF
cdr3_nt: TGTGCCAGCCCGAAAAGCGGGGGCCTGGGGGATACGCAGTATTTT

j_call: TRBJ2-1
v_call: TRBV20-1
clone_size: .
d_call: .
cdr3_aa: CSARTGREQFF
cdr3_nt: TGCAGTGCTAGAACTGGCAGGGAGCAGTTCTTC

j_call: TRBJ1-5
v_call: TRBV5-8
clone_size: few
d_call: TRBD1
cdr3_aa: CASSGGTGAHQPQHF
cdr3_nt: TGTGCCAGCAGCGGGGGGACAGGCGCTCATCAGCCCCAGCATTTT